A selection of T cell receptor beta chains follows, all from one sample in a study of Tregs in tolerant kidney transplant recipients. Data came from immunoSEQ multiplex PCR; TCRdb stores just in-frame clones and leaves some out. The sample holds some 250,000 clones; roughly 84% are singletons and the top ten take over 0.5%. Sequencing was carried out using CD4+ T cells from blood. The receptor set was obtained from a human donor in good health. CDR3s include the opening cysteine and the closing phenylalanine or tryptophan. A D gene is named only where the DNA matches it firmly. Size values are once, few and many counts, or a class for expanded clones, and some rows have none.

j_call: TRBJ1-5; clone_size: -; d_call: -; v_call: TRBV2; cdr3_nt: TGTGCCAGCAACGGACAGAGCAATCAGCCCCAGCATTTT; cdr3_aa: CASNGQSNQPQHF
j_call: TRBJ2-5; clone_size: -; d_call: -; v_call: TRBV2; cdr3_nt: TGTGCCAGCAGTCCCCGGGAGCCGCCGGAGACCCAGTACTTC; cdr3_aa: CASSPREPPETQYF
j_call: TRBJ2-5; clone_size: -; d_call: -; v_call: TRBV18; cdr3_nt: TGTGCCAGCTCACCCGCCGGTGAGACCCAGTACTTC; cdr3_aa: CASSPAGETQYF
j_call: TRBJ2-2; clone_size: -; d_call: -; v_call: TRBV9; cdr3_nt: TGTGCCAGCAGCGTAGTGGGACAAACGAACACCGGGGAGCTGTTTTTT; cdr3_aa: CASSVVGQTNTGELFF
j_call: TRBJ2-7; clone_size: -; d_call: -; v_call: TRBV10-1; cdr3_nt: TGCGCCAGCAGTGAACCCGACAGACCGGGGGAGCAGTACTTC; cdr3_aa: CASSEPDRPGEQYF
j_call: TRBJ2-3; clone_size: -; d_call: TRBD2; v_call: TRBV11-2; cdr3_nt: TGTGCCAGCAGCCCCGGGGCTCGCGGGAGTGGGGTAGATGCGCAGTATTTT; cdr3_aa: CASSPGARGSGVDAQYF
j_call: TRBJ1-2; clone_size: -; d_call: -; v_call: TRBV29-1; cdr3_nt: TGCAGCGTGGTTATGTACTATGGCTACACCTTC; cdr3_aa: CSVVMYYGYTF
j_call: TRBJ2-3; clone_size: -; d_call: -; v_call: TRBV5-1; cdr3_nt: TGCGCCAGCAGCTTCGTCGCAGATACGCAGTATTTT; cdr3_aa: CASSFVADTQYF
j_call: TRBJ1-2; clone_size: -; d_call: -; v_call: TRBV6-5; cdr3_nt: TGTGCCAGCAGTGAGTCAGGGCGAAGCTATGGCTACACCTTC; cdr3_aa: CASSESGRSYGYTF
j_call: TRBJ2-1; clone_size: few; d_call: TRBD2; v_call: TRBV6-1; cdr3_nt: TGTGCCAGCAGTGAAGCGGGGGGGTACAATGAGCAGTTCTTC; cdr3_aa: CASSEAGGYNEQFF
j_call: TRBJ2-1; clone_size: -; d_call: TRBD2; v_call: TRBV4-1; cdr3_nt: TGCGCCAGCAGCCAAGTCGTTACTAGCGGGGGCTCCTACAATGAGCAGTTCTTC; cdr3_aa: CASSQVVTSGGSYNEQFF
j_call: TRBJ1-2; clone_size: once; d_call: -; v_call: TRBV19; cdr3_nt: TGTGCCAGTAGTATTTCCCTTCCGCAGGACTATGGCTACACCTTC; cdr3_aa: CASSISLPQDYGYTF
j_call: TRBJ1-5; clone_size: -; d_call: -; v_call: TRBV5-1; cdr3_nt: TGCGCCAGCAGCCCTGACGTGGGCGGCAATCAGCCCCAGCATTTT; cdr3_aa: CASSPDVGGNQPQHF
j_call: TRBJ1-1; clone_size: -; d_call: TRBD1; v_call: TRBV2; cdr3_nt: TGTGCCAGTACAGGGGGCCGGAGCACTGAAGCTTTCTTT; cdr3_aa: CASTGGRSTEAFF
j_call: TRBJ2-5; clone_size: -; d_call: -; v_call: TRBV5-1; cdr3_nt: TGCGCCAGCAGCTTGGCGGCTAGAAGGGGCGTGCAAGAGACCCAGTACTTC; cdr3_aa: CASSLAARRGVQETQYF
j_call: TRBJ1-3; clone_size: few; d_call: TRBD1; v_call: TRBV6-1; cdr3_nt: TGTGCCAGCAGGGCAGGGGGCACCATATATTTT; cdr3_aa: CASRAGGTIYF
j_call: TRBJ2-7; clone_size: -; d_call: TRBD1; v_call: TRBV5-1; cdr3_nt: TGCGCCAGCAGCTTATTACAGGGGGCGCCCCAGCAGTACTTC; cdr3_aa: CASSLLQGAPQQYF
j_call: TRBJ2-4; clone_size: -; d_call: TRBD1; v_call: TRBV4-1; cdr3_nt: TGCGCCAGCAGCCAACAACAGGGGGCCAAAAACATTCAGTACTTC; cdr3_aa: CASSQQQGAKNIQYF
j_call: TRBJ2-7; clone_size: -; d_call: -; v_call: TRBV18; cdr3_nt: TGTGCCAGCTCAGAGCTAGATCCGGGGAACTACGAGCAGTACTTC; cdr3_aa: CASSELDPGNYEQYF
j_call: TRBJ2-1; clone_size: -; d_call: TRBD2; v_call: TRBV5-1; cdr3_nt: TGCGCCAGCAGCTTGGGGGGACTAACCCCGAGCTCCTACAATGAGCAGTTCTTC; cdr3_aa: CASSLGGLTPSSYNEQFF
j_call: TRBJ2-1; clone_size: once; d_call: -; v_call: TRBV4-1; cdr3_nt: TGCGCCAGCAGCCCTACGGGGTACGAGCAGTTCTTC; cdr3_aa: CASSPTGYEQFF
j_call: TRBJ1-1; clone_size: -; d_call: -; v_call: TRBV5-4; cdr3_nt: TGTGCCAGCAGCTTCAGGCAGGGAAACACTGAAGCTTTCTTT; cdr3_aa: CASSFRQGNTEAFF
j_call: TRBJ2-3; clone_size: -; d_call: -; v_call: TRBV6-4; cdr3_nt: TGTGCCAGCAGTGAGGAGCCGCGCACAGATACGCAGTATTTT; cdr3_aa: CASSEEPRTDTQYF
j_call: TRBJ1-1; clone_size: -; d_call: -; v_call: TRBV6-1; cdr3_nt: TGTGCCAGCTCGATGCGCGAAGACACTGAAGCTTTCTTT; cdr3_aa: CASSMREDTEAFF
j_call: TRBJ1-1; clone_size: -; d_call: -; v_call: TRBV2; cdr3_nt: TGTGCCAGCAGGGAGGAAGACGGGACTGAAGCTTTCTTT; cdr3_aa: CASREEDGTEAFF
j_call: TRBJ2-3; clone_size: -; d_call: -; v_call: TRBV5-1; cdr3_nt: TGCGCCAGCAGCTTGGGCAGTTCTGGCACAGATACGCAGTATTTT; cdr3_aa: CASSLGSSGTDTQYF
j_call: TRBJ1-5; clone_size: -; d_call: -; v_call: TRBV6-6; cdr3_nt: TGTGCCAGTAGAACAGTAAGCAATCAGCCCCAGCATTTT; cdr3_aa: CASRTVSNQPQHF
j_call: TRBJ1-3; clone_size: -; d_call: -; v_call: TRBV7-2; cdr3_nt: TGTGCCAGCAGCTTAGCCCCCGGGGCGGGAAACACCATATATTTT; cdr3_aa: CASSLAPGAGNTIYF
j_call: TRBJ1-5; clone_size: -; d_call: -; v_call: TRBV11-1; cdr3_nt: TGTGCCAGCAGCTTAGGTGGGAGCAATCAGCCCCAGCATTTT; cdr3_aa: CASSLGGSNQPQHF
j_call: TRBJ1-2; clone_size: -; d_call: -; v_call: TRBV30; cdr3_nt: TGTGCCTGGAGTGTAAGGAGTAACTATGGCTACACCTTC; cdr3_aa: CAWSVRSNYGYTF
j_call: TRBJ1-1; clone_size: -; d_call: TRBD1; v_call: TRBV5-8; cdr3_nt: TGTGCCAGCAGCCTTGGGACAGGGGGTACTGAAGCTTTCTTT; cdr3_aa: CASSLGTGGTEAFF
j_call: TRBJ2-3; clone_size: -; d_call: -; v_call: TRBV6-1; cdr3_nt: TGTGCCAGCAGCCTCGACTGGACTGATACGCAGTATTTT; cdr3_aa: CASSLDWTDTQYF
j_call: TRBJ1-1; clone_size: -; d_call: TRBD1; v_call: TRBV5-1; cdr3_nt: TGCGCCAGCAGACGAAGTCCTGGACAGGGGAACACTGAAGCTTTCTTT; cdr3_aa: CASRRSPGQGNTEAFF
j_call: TRBJ1-1; clone_size: -; d_call: -; v_call: TRBV7-9; cdr3_nt: TGTGCCAGCAGCTTTGGGGACATGAACACTGAAGCTTTCTTT; cdr3_aa: CASSFGDMNTEAFF
j_call: TRBJ2-5; clone_size: few; d_call: -; v_call: TRBV5-6; cdr3_nt: TGTGCCAGCAGCTTGGTTCCGGCAGCCGAAGAGACCCAGTACTTC; cdr3_aa: CASSLVPAAEETQYF
j_call: TRBJ1-3; clone_size: -; d_call: -; v_call: TRBV5-1; cdr3_nt: TGCGCCAGCAGCTTGGTTCCTCAGGGAAACACCATATATTTT; cdr3_aa: CASSLVPQGNTIYF
j_call: TRBJ1-1; clone_size: -; d_call: -; v_call: TRBV4-1; cdr3_nt: TGCGCCAGCAGCCAAGCAATAGGGCAGGGCGGTGGTGAAGCTTTCTTT; cdr3_aa: CASSQAIGQGGGEAFF
j_call: TRBJ2-1; clone_size: -; d_call: TRBD2; v_call: TRBV14; cdr3_nt: TGTGCCAGCAGCCCTAGCGGGGGCCCGTACAATGAGCAGTTCTTC; cdr3_aa: CASSPSGGPYNEQFF
j_call: TRBJ2-7; clone_size: -; d_call: -; v_call: TRBV4-2; cdr3_nt: TGTGCCAGCAGCCAAGATGTCGTTAGCCCCTACGAGCAGTACTTC; cdr3_aa: CASSQDVVSPYEQYF
j_call: TRBJ2-4; clone_size: -; d_call: -; v_call: TRBV5-4; cdr3_nt: TGTGCCAGCAGCCTCGTTCACGGGGCCAAAAACATTCAGTACTTC; cdr3_aa: CASSLVHGAKNIQYF
j_call: TRBJ2-3; clone_size: few; d_call: -; v_call: TRBV27; cdr3_nt: TGTGCCAGCAGTTTAAAGTGGGGAGGAAGCACAGATACGCAGTATTTT; cdr3_aa: CASSLKWGGSTDTQYF
j_call: TRBJ2-3; clone_size: -; d_call: TRBD2; v_call: TRBV9; cdr3_nt: TGTGCCAGCAGCGTAGAAGGTGCTAGCGGGATCGCAGATACGCAGTATTTT; cdr3_aa: CASSVEGASGIADTQYF
j_call: TRBJ1-2; clone_size: -; d_call: -; v_call: TRBV5-1; cdr3_nt: TGCGCCAGCAGCCCGGACGAGGGACGGCGGAATGGCTACACCTTC; cdr3_aa: CASSPDEGRRNGYTF
j_call: TRBJ2-7; clone_size: few; d_call: TRBD2; v_call: TRBV18; cdr3_nt: TGTGCCAGCTCGCCCCGAGGGGGACTAGCGGGAGTTCCCTCCTACGAGCAGTACTTC; cdr3_aa: CASSPRGGLAGVPSYEQYF
j_call: TRBJ1-5; clone_size: -; d_call: TRBD1; v_call: TRBV12-5; cdr3_nt: TGTGCTAGTGGTTTGGTACGGGGACAGATCAATCAGCCCCAGCATTTT; cdr3_aa: CASGLVRGQINQPQHF
j_call: TRBJ2-1; clone_size: -; d_call: -; v_call: TRBV5-6; cdr3_nt: TGTGCCAGCAGCTGGTCCGGGAAGCCCTACAATGAGCAGTTCTTC; cdr3_aa: CASSWSGKPYNEQFF